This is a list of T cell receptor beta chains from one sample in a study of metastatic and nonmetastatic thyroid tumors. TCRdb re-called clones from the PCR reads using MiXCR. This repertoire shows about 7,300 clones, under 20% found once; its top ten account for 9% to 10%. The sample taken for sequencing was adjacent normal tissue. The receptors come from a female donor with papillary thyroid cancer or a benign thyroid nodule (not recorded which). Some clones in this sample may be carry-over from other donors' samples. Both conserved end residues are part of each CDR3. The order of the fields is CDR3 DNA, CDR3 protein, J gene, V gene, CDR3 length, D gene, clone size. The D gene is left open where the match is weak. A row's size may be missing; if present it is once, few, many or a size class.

TGTGCCAGCAGTTACTTTGGGACAGGGGCTTGGTCTGAAGCTTTCTTT CASSYFGTGAWSEAFF TRBJ1-1 TRBV6-5 16 TRBD1 medium-sized
TGTGCCAGCAGTTACTCGGGGACAGGCTACGAGCAGTACTTC CASSYSGTGYEQYF TRBJ2-7 TRBV6-6 14 TRBD1 medium-sized
TGCAGCGTTGATCGGGGGTGGGACACTGAAGCTTTCTTT CSVDRGWDTEAFF TRBJ1-1 TRBV29-1 13 - few
TGTGCCAGCAGCTTGGGTTCCCTCACAGATACGCAGTATTTT CASSLGSLTDTQYF TRBJ2-3 TRBV5-4 14 - many
TGTGCCAGCAGGGACGACAGGGGCGATTCACCCCTCCACTTT CASRDDRGDSPLHF TRBJ1-6 TRBV6-2/TRBV6-3 14 TRBD1 few
TGCAGTGCTAGAGGGTGGGCGGGAGGCCTCTCGGCCCGCGTGGACGAGCAGTACTTC CSARGWAGGLSARVDEQYF TRBJ2-7 TRBV20-1 19 TRBD2 few
TGCGCCAGCAAAGGAGGAGGGAACTATGGCTACACCTTC CASKGGGNYGYTF TRBJ1-2 TRBV4-1 13 - medium-sized
TGTGCCAGCAGCACACAACCGGGACACAAGAACACTGAAGCTTTCTTT CASSTQPGHKNTEAFF TRBJ1-1 TRBV11-2 16 - medium-sized
TGCGCCAGCAGCTTGAGGGGGAGGACTAACACTGAAGCTTTCTTT CASSLRGRTNTEAFF TRBJ1-1 TRBV5-1 15 - -
TGTGCCAGTAAGACAGGGTATGGCAATCAGCCCCAGCATTTT CASKTGYGNQPQHF TRBJ1-5 TRBV19 14 TRBD1 few
TGTGCCAGCAGGCTTACCGGGACAGGGAACACTGAAGCTTTCTTT CASRLTGTGNTEAFF TRBJ1-1 TRBV6-1 15 TRBD1 -
TGTGCCAGCAGCTCAACGACTAACTATGGCTACACCTTC CASSSTTNYGYTF TRBJ1-2 TRBV7-2 13 - many
TGTGCCAGCAGCAGTCGGACTAGCGGACAAGAGACCCAGTACTTC CASSSRTSGQETQYF TRBJ2-5 TRBV3-1 15 TRBD2 medium-sized